This T cell receptor (beta chain) originates from a study of CD8 T cells in Susac syndrome. Background on the study: At the time their blood was drawn, patients with Susac syndrome were either therapy-naive, on corticosteroids (with some of them also receiving intravenous immunoglobulin), or on intravenous immunoglobulin alone.

Germline V gene data show CDR1 as SQVTM and CDR2 as ANQGSEA. There are 14 residues in the CDR3. Trimming shortened V by 7 bases and J by 2 bases, and 16 bases separated the two germline ends. An input of roughly 0.5 to 1 ug of RNA was subjected to reverse transcription using random hexamers. The authors amplified TCR beta CDR3 across 54 Vbeta and 13 Jbeta using immunoSEQ multiplex PCR. Via MiXCR, TCRdb re-called the immunoSEQ multiplex PCR reads, giving one row per CDR3 protein. The sample records 150,000 to 200,000 distinct CDR3 sequences, approximately 94% being singletons. Sequencing targeted TCR beta in blood CD8+ and CD4+ T cells. Patients with Susac syndrome met diagnostic criteria that were recently defined for definite or probable disease.

Sequenced: CD4+ T cells from PBMCs. V is TRBV29-1 and J is TRBJ2-3; D might be TRBD2 (6 bases). The clonotype was recovered from a human donor with Susac syndrome. DNA of the CDR3: TGCAGCGCTGCGTTCGGGGGTGTCACAGATACGCAGTATTTT. As protein: CSAAFGGVTDTQYF.